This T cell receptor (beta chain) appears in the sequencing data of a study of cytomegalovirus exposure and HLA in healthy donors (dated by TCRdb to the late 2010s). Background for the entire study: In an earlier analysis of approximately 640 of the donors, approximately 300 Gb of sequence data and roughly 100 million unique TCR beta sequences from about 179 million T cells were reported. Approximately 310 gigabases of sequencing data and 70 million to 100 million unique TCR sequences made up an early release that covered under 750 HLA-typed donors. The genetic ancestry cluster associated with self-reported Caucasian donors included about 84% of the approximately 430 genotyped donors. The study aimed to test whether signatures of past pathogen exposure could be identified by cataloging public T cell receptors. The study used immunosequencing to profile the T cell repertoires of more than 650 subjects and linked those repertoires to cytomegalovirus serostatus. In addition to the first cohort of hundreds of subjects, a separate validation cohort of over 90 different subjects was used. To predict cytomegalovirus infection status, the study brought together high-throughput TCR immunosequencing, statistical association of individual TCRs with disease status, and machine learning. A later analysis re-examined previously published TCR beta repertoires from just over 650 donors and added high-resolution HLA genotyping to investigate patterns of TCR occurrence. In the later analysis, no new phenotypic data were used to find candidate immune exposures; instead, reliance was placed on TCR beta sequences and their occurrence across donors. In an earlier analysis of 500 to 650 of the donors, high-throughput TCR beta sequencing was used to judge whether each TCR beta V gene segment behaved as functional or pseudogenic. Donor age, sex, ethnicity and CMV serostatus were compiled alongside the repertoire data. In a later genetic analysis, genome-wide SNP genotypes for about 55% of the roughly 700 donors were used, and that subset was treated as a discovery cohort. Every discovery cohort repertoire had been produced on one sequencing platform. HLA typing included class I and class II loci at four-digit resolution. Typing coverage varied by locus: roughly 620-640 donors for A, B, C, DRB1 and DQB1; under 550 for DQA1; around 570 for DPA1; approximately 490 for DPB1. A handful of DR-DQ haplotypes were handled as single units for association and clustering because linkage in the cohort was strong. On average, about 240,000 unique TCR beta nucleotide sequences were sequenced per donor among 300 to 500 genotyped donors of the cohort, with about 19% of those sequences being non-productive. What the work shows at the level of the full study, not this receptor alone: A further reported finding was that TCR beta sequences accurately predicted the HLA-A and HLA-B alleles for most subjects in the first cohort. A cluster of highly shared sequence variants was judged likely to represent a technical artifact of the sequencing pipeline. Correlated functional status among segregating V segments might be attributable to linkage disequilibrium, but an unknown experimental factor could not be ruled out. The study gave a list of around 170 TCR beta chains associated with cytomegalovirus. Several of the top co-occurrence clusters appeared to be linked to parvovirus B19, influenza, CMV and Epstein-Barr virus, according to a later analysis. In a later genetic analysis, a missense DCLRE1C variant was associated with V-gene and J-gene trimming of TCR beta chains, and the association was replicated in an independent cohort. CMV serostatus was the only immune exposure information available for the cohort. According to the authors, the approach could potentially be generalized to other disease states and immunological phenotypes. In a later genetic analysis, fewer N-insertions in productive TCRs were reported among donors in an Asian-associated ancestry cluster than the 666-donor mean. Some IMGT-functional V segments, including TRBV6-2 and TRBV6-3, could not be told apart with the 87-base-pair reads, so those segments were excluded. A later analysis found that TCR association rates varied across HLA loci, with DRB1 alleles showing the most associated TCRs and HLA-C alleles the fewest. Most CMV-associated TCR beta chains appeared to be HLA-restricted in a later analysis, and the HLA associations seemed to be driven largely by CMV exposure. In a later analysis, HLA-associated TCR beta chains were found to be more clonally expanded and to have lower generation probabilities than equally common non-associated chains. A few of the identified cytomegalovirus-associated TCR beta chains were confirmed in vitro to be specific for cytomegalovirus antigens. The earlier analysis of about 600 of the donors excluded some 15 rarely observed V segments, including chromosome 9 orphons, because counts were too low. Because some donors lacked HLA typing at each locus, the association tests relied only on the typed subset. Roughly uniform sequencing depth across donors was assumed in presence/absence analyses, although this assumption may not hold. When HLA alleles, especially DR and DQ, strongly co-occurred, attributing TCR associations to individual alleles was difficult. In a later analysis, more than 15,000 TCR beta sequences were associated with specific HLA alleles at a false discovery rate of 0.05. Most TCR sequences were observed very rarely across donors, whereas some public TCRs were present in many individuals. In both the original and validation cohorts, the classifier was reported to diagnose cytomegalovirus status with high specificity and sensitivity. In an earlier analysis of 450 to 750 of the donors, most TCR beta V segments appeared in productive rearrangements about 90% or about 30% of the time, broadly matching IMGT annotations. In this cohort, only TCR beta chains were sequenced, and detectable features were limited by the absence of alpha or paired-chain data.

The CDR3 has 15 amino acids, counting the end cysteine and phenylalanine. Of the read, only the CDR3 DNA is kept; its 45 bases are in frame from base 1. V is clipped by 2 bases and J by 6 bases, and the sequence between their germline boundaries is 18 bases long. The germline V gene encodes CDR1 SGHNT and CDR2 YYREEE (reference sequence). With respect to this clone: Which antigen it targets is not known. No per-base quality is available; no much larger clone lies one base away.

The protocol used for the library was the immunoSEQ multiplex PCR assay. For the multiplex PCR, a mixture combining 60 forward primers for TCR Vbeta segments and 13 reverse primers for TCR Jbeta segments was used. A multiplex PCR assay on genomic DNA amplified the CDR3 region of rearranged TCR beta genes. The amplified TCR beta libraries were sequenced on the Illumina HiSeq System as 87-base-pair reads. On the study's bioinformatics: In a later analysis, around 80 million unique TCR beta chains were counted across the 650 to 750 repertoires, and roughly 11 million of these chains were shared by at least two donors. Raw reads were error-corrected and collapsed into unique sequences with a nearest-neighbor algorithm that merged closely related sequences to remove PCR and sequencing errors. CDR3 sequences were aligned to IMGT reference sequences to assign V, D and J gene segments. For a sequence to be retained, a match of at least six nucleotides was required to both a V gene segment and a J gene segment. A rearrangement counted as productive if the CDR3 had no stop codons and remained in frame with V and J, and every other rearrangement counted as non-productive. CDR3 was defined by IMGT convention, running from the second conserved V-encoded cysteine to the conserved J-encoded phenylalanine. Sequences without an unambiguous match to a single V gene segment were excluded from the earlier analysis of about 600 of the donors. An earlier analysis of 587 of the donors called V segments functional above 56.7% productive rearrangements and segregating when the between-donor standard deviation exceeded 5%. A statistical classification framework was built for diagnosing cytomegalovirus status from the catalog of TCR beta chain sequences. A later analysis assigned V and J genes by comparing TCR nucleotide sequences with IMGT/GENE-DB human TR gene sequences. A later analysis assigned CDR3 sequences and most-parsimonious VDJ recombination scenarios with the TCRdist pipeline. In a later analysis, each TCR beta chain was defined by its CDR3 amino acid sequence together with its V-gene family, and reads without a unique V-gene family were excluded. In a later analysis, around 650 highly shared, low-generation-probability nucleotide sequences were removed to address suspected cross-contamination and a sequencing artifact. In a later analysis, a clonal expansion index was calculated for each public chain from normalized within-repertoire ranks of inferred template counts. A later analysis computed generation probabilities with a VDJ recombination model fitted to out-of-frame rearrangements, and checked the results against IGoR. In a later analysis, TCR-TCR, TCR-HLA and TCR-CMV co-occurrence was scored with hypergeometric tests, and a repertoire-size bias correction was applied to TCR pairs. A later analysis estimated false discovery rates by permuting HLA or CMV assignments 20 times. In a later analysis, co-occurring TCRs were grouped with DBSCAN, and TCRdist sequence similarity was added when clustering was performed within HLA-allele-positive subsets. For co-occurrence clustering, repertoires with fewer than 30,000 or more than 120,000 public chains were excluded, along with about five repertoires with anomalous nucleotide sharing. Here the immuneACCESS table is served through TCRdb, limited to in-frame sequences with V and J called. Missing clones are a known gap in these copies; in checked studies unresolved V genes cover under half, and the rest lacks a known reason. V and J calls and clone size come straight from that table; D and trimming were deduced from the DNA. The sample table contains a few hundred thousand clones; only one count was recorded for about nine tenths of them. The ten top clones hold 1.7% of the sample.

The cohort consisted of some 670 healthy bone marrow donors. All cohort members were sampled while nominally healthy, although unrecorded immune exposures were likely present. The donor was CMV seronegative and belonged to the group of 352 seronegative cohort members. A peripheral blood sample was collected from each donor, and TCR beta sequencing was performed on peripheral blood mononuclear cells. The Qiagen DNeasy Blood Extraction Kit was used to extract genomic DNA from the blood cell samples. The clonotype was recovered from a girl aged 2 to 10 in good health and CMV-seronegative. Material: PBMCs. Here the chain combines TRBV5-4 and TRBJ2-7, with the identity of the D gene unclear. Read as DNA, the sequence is TGTGCCAGCAGCTTTACTGACAAGAACCATGGCGAGCAGTACTTC. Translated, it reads CASSFTDKNHGEQYF.